The present entry profiles one T cell receptor (beta chain) with its context. This sample is drawn from a study of blood T cell repertoires in COVID-19. Study background: T cells, B-cell-depleted T cells, or PBMCs provided the cDNA or gDNA that served as material.

Libraries were prepared by immunoSEQ multiplex PCR; TCRdb keeps only in-frame clonotypes and omits some of them. Here the sample spans 150,000 to 200,000 clones, around 86% being singletons. Germline lookup yields CDR1 MGHRA and CDR2 YSYEKL. The CDR3 runs 15 residues. The ends lost 2 bases at V and 0 bases at J; junction bases unmatched: 1. The TCR was taken from a man between 50 and 59 years old with active or convalescent COVID-19. Sequencing input: peripheral blood. This sequence joins TRBV4-1 and TRBJ2-1; TRBD2 matches 7 bases. CDR3 sequence reads: CASSQLADSYNEQFF. The CDR3 DNA reads as TGCGCCAGCAGCCAACTAGCGGACTCCTACAATGAGCAGTTCTTC.